This entry is about one TCR beta chain. The CDR3 contains 15 residues. The germline V gene encodes CDR1 LNHDA and CDR2 SQIVND (reference sequence). V lost 6 bases and J lost 0, with 12 bases in between. This sample is part of a study of cytomegalovirus exposure and HLA in healthy donors. As for the study in general: Caucasian-associated ancestry cluster membership applied to about 77% of around 400 genotyped donors.

The PCR made use of 60 Vbeta and 13 Jbeta primers. Repertoires were generated with immunoSEQ multiplex PCR, while TCRdb's copy carries only in-frame clones and drops some. The sample includes about 140,000 clones, around 79% seen only once; the top ten take roughly 8.8%. The chain carries TRBV19 and TRBJ1-3; D gene ambiguous. This clonotype originated in a woman in her fifties or sixties in good health and CMV-seropositive. The sequencing input was PBMCs. The CDR3 reads CASSGEGDSGNTIYF. Here the CDR3 DNA reads TGTGCCAGTAGCGGGGAGGGAGACTCTGGAAACACCATATATTTT.